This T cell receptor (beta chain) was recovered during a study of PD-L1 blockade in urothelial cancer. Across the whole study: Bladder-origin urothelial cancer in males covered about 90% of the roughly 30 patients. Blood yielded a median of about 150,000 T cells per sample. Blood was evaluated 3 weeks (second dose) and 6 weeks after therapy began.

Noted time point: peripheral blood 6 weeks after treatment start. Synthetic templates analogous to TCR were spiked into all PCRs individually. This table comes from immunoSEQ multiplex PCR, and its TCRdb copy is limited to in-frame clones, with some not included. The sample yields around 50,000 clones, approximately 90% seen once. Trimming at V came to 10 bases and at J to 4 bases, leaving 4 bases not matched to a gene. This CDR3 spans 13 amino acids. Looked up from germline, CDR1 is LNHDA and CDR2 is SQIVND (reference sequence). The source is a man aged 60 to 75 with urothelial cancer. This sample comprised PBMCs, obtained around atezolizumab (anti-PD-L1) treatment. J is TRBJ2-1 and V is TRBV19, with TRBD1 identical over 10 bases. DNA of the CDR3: TGTGCCACCCGGGACAGGGGTTACAATGAGCAGTTCTTC. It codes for CATRDRGYNEQFF.